Below, 28 T cell receptor beta chains from the same sample are listed, as sequenced in a study of CD8 T cells in ankylosing spondylitis. Each CDR3 protein is one row after TCRdb ran MiXCR on the 5' RACE reads. The sample lists approximately 210,000 distinct CDR3 sequences, roughly 13% occurring once. Sequenced material: blood, either unsorted or a sorted T cell fraction (not recorded which). The receptors come from a male donor with ankylosing spondylitis or in good health (not recorded which).

At least ten counts were recorded for this clonotype. The rearrangement uses TRBV12-3 or TRBV12-4 and TRBJ1-2; tentatively, D is TRBD1 (6 bases). CDR3 length: 15 amino acids. Trimming removed 5 bases from V and 8 bases from J, with 21 bases in between. Here the CDR3 reads CASSGTPIPVGGYTF. In DNA, the CDR3 is TGTGCCAGCAGTGGGACACCCATCCCTGTAGGCGGCTACACCTTC.

The sample holds a few counts of this clonotype. The DNA for the CDR3 is TGTGCCAGCAGCTCACACCCGGGACTAGCGGAAGAGACCCAGTACTTC. This translates into CASSSHPGLAEETQYF. The rearrangement joins TRBV11-2 to TRBJ2-5; 11 bases align to TRBD2. The CDR3 has 16 residues. Trimming at V came to 4 bases and at J to 3 bases, leaving 7 bases not matched to a gene. Germline V gives CDR1 SGHAT, CDR2 FQNNGV.

The chain recombines TRBV6-1 with TRBJ1-1; D is unresolved. CDR3 size: 12 residues. CDR1 and CDR2 (germline): MNHNS, SASEGT. Trimming cost V 3 bases and J 0 bases, with 2 bases left between them. CDR3 nucleotide sequence: TGTGCCAGCAGTGATCTGAACACTGAAGCTTTCTTT. Residues: CASSDLNTEAFF.

This clonotype was picked up a small number of times. V is TRBV10-3 and J is TRBJ2-1; D perhaps matches TRBD2 (6 bases). Trimming took off 9 bases at V and 2 bases at J, with 11 bases between the two ends. Germline-derived CDR1 and CDR2 are ENHRY and SYGVKD. The CDR3 runs to 13 residues. The CDR3 nucleotides read TGTGCCATAAGTAGCGGAACCTACAATGAGCAGTTCTTC. It is translated as CAISSGTYNEQFF.

The J gene is TRBJ2-3, the V gene TRBV11-2; the D gene is possibly TRBD2 (6 bases). The CDR3 runs to 15 residues. The V and J ends lost 4 bases and 2 bases respectively, with 13 bases between them. The germline gives CDR1 SGHAT, CDR2 FQNNGV. In nucleotides, the CDR3 is TGTGCCAGCAGCTCGCTACGGGGGAACACAGATACGCAGTATTTT. It encodes CASSSLRGNTDTQYF.

This chain uses TRBV5-1 with TRBJ2-7; D may be TRBD1 or TRBD2 (5 bases each). Trimming stripped 3 bases from V and 3 bases from J, with 13 bases between. The germline gives CDR1 SGHRS, CDR2 YFSETQ. The CDR3 spans 14 residues. Here the CDR3 DNA reads TGCGCCAGCAGCTGGGGGACCGCTTTCTACGAGCAGTACTTC. Translated: CASSWGTAFYEQYF.

The chain joins TRBV4-1 to TRBJ2-1, with 13 bases lining up with TRBD2. CDR1 is MGHRA, CDR2 YSYEKL, per germline. CDR3 size: 18 residues. V was clipped by 0 bases and J by 7 bases; unmatched bases: 9. The CDR3 region is CASSQDPTSGGSMNEQFF. CDR3 sequence (DNA): TGCGCCAGCAGCCAAGATCCGACTAGCGGGGGGTCTATGAATGAGCAGTTCTTC.

The J gene is TRBJ2-3, the V gene TRBV2; D remains ambiguous. Trimming removed 0 bases from V and 0 bases from J, with 4 bases in between. Germline V lookup: CDR1 SNHLY, CDR2 FYNNEI. The CDR3 is 14 amino acids. CDR3 sequence (DNA): TGTGCCAGCAGTGAAGCCTTCAGCACAGATACGCAGTATTTT. This encodes CASSEAFSTDTQYF.

The rearrangement uses TRBV5-1 and TRBJ2-3; D is unresolved. V was clipped by 0 bases and J by 0 bases, with 14 bases between them. Germline loops: CDR1 SGHRS, CDR2 YFSETQ. The CDR3 totals 17 residues. CDR3 loop: CASSLVGWDPSTDTQYF. For the CDR3, the DNA is TGCGCCAGCAGCTTGGTGGGGTGGGATCCTAGCACAGATACGCAGTATTTT. The full variable domain, completed using reference TRBV5-1 and TRBJ2-3, is KAGVTQTPRYLIKTRGQQVTLSCSPISGHRSVSWYQQTPGQGLQFLFEYFSETQRNKGNFPGRFSGRQFSNSRSEMNVSTLELGDSALYLCASSLVGWDPSTDTQYFGPGTRLTVL.

The gene calls are TRBV4-1 and TRBJ2-7; 7 positions agree with TRBD2. From germline, CDR1 is MGHRA and CDR2 YSYEKL. Germline trimming cut 1 base from V and 5 bases from J; bases unmatched to any gene: 5. The CDR3 is 14 residues long. As DNA, the CDR3 is TGCGCCAGCAGCCAAGTGGGGGGGTCAGACGAGCAGTACTTC. Translating it yields CASSQVGGSDEQYF.

This clonotype occurred a few times. V is TRBV6-5 and J is TRBJ2-5; D gene ambiguous. Germline values: CDR1 MNHEY, CDR2 SVGAGI. V was clipped by 2 bases and J by 5 bases, with 6 bases between them. The CDR3 is made up of 12 amino acids. The CDR3 here is CASSYPGETQYF. The CDR3 region has the DNA TGTGCCAGCAGTTACCCCGGGGAGACCCAGTACTTC.

V is TRBV7-6 and J is TRBJ2-1; TRBD2 aligns across 7 bases. Germline V gives CDR1 SGHVS, CDR2 FNYEAQ. This CDR3 is built from 19 residues. V dropped 1 base and J dropped 0; count of bases not matched to a gene: 12. The CDR3 sequence: CASSLVSPRLASSYNEQFF. In DNA, the CDR3 is TGTGCCAGCAGCTTAGTGTCGCCTCGACTAGCATCCTCCTACAATGAGCAGTTCTTC.

This clonotype has more than one count but fewer than ten. The chain carries TRBV20-1 and TRBJ2-1; unclear D gene. Germline CDR1 DFQATT, CDR2 SNEGSKA (reference sequence). Trimming left V 6 bases short and J 0 bases short, with 15 bases between. The CDR3 length is 15 residues. For the CDR3, the DNA is TGCAGTGCCAGCCAAGGATACAGCTCCTACAATGAGCAGTTCTTC. Translated, it gives CSASQGYSSYNEQFF.

The sample holds many counts of this clonotype. V usage is TRBV4-1 and J usage is TRBJ2-7; 7 bases map to TRBD1. The CDR3 is made up of 17 amino acids. Germline V CDR1 and CDR2: MGHRA, YSYEKL. Germline trimming cut 4 bases from V and 0 bases from J; bases unmatched to any gene: 12. This chain's CDR3 is CASSPRVARTGSYEQYF. The CDR3 region has the DNA TGCGCCAGCAGCCCCAGAGTGGCCCGGACAGGCTCCTACGAGCAGTACTTC.

This clonotype was recorded many times. V usage is TRBV7-9 and J usage is TRBJ1-2, with D possibly being TRBD1 (5 bases). CDR1 and CDR2 (germline): SEHNR, FQNEAQ (reference sequence). This CDR3 has 12 residues. V was pared by 3 bases and J by 8 bases, with 10 bases between. The CDR3 region is CASSLGWTGYTF. CDR3 bases: TGTGCCAGCAGCTTGGGGTGGACAGGCTACACCTTC.

The V and J genes are TRBV20-1 and TRBJ2-1; 7 positions match TRBD2. The CDR3 consists of 17 residues. V lost 1 base, J lost 2 bases, and 11 bases stayed unmatched. Germline loops: CDR1 DFQATT, CDR2 SNEGSKA (reference sequence). The CDR3 sequence: CSARGRAREIPYNEQFF. In nucleotides, the CDR3 is TGCAGTGCTAGAGGGAGGGCGCGGGAGATCCCCTACAATGAGCAGTTCTTC.

The chain recombines TRBV7-2 with TRBJ2-3; D is uncertain. The CDR3 spans 14 residues. Trimming left V 5 bases short and J 4 bases short, with 13 bases between. The V gene's germline CDR1 is SGHTA and CDR2 FQGNSA. CDR3 sequence: CASSPEAYPDTQYF. The CDR3 nucleotides are TGTGCCAGCAGCCCAGAGGCTTATCCAGATACGCAGTATTTT. The full variable domain, rest sourced from reference TRBV7-2 and TRBJ2-3, is GAGVSQSPSNKVTEKGKDVELRCDPISGHTALYWYRQSLGQGLEFLIYFQGNSAPDKSGLPSDRFSAERTGGSVSTLTIQRTQQEDSAVYLCASSPEAYPDTQYFGPGTRLTVL.

This clonotype occurred many times. The rearrangement uses TRBV12-3 or TRBV12-4 and TRBJ2-3; 8 bases agree with TRBD2. The CDR3 runs 13 residues. V lost 10 bases and J lost 3; bases outside the gene matches: 6. The CDR3 reads CAIGSGGTDTQYF. CDR3 sequence (DNA): TGTGCCATAGGCAGCGGGGGTACAGATACGCAGTATTTT.

The chain joins TRBV20-1 to TRBJ1-3, with D possibly TRBD1 on 5 matching bases. The CDR3 extends over 13 amino acids. Trimming removed 0 bases from V and 5 bases from J, with 8 bases in between. Looked up from germline, CDR1 is DFQATT and CDR2 is SNEGSKA (reference sequence). The CDR3 bases are TGCAGTGCTAGAGATGGGGGACGAAACACCATATATTTT. It translates to CSARDGGRNTIYF.

This clonotype was detected a few times. The V gene is TRBV7-9, the J gene TRBJ2-1; TRBD1 aligns across 8 bases. Germline V gene lookup returns CDR1 SEHNR and CDR2 FQNEAQ (reference sequence). This CDR3 comprises 15 residues. The ends lost 5 bases at V and 2 bases at J; junction bases unmatched: 5. The CDR3 nucleotides are TGTGCCAGCAGCCGCCGACAGGGGACCTACAATGAGCAGTTCTTC. Its protein product is CASSRRQGTYNEQFF.

This clonotype was counted only a few times. The CDR3 loop reads CASSQLGQGVTGELFF. The CDR3 nucleotides read TGCGCCAGCAGCCAACTGGGACAGGGAGTCACCGGGGAGCTGTTTTTT. The rearrangement uses TRBV4-1 and TRBJ2-2; 9 bases align to TRBD1. Trimming took 2 bases from V and 4 from J; bases not matched to a gene: 5. Germline CDR1 and CDR2: MGHRA and YSYEKL. CDR3 size: 16 residues.

This clonotype was counted only a few times. The V and J genes are TRBV7-9 and TRBJ2-7; 7 bases line up with TRBD1. Trimming took 3 bases from V and 2 from J; bases not matched to a gene: 1. CDR1 is SEHNR and CDR2 is FQNEAQ in the germline V gene (reference sequence). The CDR3 runs to 13 residues. This chain's CDR3 is CASSFQGAYEQYF. CDR3 coding DNA: TGTGCCAGCAGCTTTCAGGGGGCCTACGAGCAGTACTTC. Full variable domain (remainder filled in from reference TRBV7-9 and TRBJ2-7): DTGVSQNPRHKITKRGQNVTFRCDPISEHNRLYWYRQTLGQGPEFLTYFQNEAQLEKSRLLSDRFSAERPKGSFSTLEIQRTEQGDSAMYLCASSFQGAYEQYFGPGTRLTVT.

This clonotype has a count of ten or more. The CDR3 sequence is CASSQAGAAEAFF. The CDR3 nucleotides are TGTGCCAGCAGCCAAGCGGGGGCTGCTGAAGCTTTCTTT. The rearrangement uses TRBV14 and TRBJ1-1, with D possibly TRBD1 on 6 matching bases. The CDR3 length is 13 residues. The V end lost 1 base, the J end lost 6 bases, and 9 bases lay between the germline ends. CDR1 and CDR2 from the germline V gene are SGHDN and FVKESK.

This sequence joins TRBV2 and TRBJ2-3; either TRBD1 or TRBD2 may supply D (5 bases each). The V end lost 7 bases, the J end lost 6 bases, and 23 bases lay between the germline ends. CDR3 size: 16 residues. Germline CDR1 reads SNHLY; CDR2 reads FYNNEI. Written as DNA, the CDR3 is TGTGCCAGCATTGCTGACTTGGACACACTAGGGGATACGCAGTATTTT. This sequence encodes CASIADLDTLGDTQYF.

The table lists this clonotype with a few counts. This chain uses TRBV30 with TRBJ2-1; D not resolved. Germline V gives CDR1 GTSNPN, CDR2 SVGIG (reference sequence). Trimming cost V 8 bases and J 8 bases, with 7 bases left between them. The CDR3 loop spans 9 amino acids. In DNA form, the CDR3 reads TGTGCCCTGGGGTATGAGCAGTTCTTC. Residues: CALGYEQFF.

This rearrangement joins TRBV14 to TRBJ2-1, with a tentative D call TRBD1 (6 bases). Germline lookup yields CDR1 SGHDN and CDR2 FVKESK. The germline V and J ends were trimmed by 2 bases and 4 bases, with 15 bases remaining between them. The CDR3 covers 16 residues. The CDR3 here is CASSQLPGQVYNEQFF. In DNA form, the CDR3 reads TGTGCCAGCAGCCAACTCCCGGGACAAGTATACAATGAGCAGTTCTTC.

This clonotype showed up just a few times. The chain joins TRBV9 to TRBJ2-2; perhaps TRBD1 as D (6 bases). Germline lookup yields CDR1 SGDLS and CDR2 YYNGEE. The CDR3 is made up of 12 amino acids. Trimming stripped 5 bases from V and 9 bases from J, with 11 bases between. The CDR3, as DNA: TGTGCCAGCAGTTTTACAGGGTGGGAGCTGTTTTTT. Translation gives CASSFTGWELFF.

Concerning this clonotype itself: The junction shows a germline mismatch at one end, possibly a read error. The genes are TRBV2 and TRBJ2-3; possible D gene TRBD1, 6 bases. Per the germline V gene, CDR1 is SNHLY and CDR2 is FYNNEI. CDR3 length: 15 residues. DNA of the CDR3: TGTGCCAGCACTGAAGGACAGCTCTCCACAGATACGCAGTATTTT. Protein sequence: CASTEGQLSTDTQYF.